This TCR beta chain was recovered during a study of cytomegalovirus exposure and HLA in healthy donors. Study-level background: Early on, a data release was issued that held some 91 million unique TCRs from HLA-typed donors. Study-wide results and caveats: Researchers reported in a later analysis that common viral pathogens appeared linked to several top clusters.

Comment on this clone: Its antigen is unidentified.

Use of 60 Vbeta and 13 Jbeta primers characterized the PCR. Repertoires were generated with immunoSEQ multiplex PCR, while TCRdb's copy carries only in-frame clones and drops some. The sample holds tens of thousands of clones, about four fifths seen once. What was sequenced was PBMCs. This TCR was sampled from a woman between 25 and 40 years old in good health and CMV-seronegative.

The DNA of the CDR3 is TGTGGGAGCCGGACCTACAATGAGCAGTTCTTC. Protein sequence: CGSRTYNEQFF. The rearrangement uses TRBV30 and TRBJ2-1; D remains unclear. Germline V gene sequence: CDR1 GTSNPN, CDR2 SVGIG (reference sequence). This CDR3 contains 11 residues.